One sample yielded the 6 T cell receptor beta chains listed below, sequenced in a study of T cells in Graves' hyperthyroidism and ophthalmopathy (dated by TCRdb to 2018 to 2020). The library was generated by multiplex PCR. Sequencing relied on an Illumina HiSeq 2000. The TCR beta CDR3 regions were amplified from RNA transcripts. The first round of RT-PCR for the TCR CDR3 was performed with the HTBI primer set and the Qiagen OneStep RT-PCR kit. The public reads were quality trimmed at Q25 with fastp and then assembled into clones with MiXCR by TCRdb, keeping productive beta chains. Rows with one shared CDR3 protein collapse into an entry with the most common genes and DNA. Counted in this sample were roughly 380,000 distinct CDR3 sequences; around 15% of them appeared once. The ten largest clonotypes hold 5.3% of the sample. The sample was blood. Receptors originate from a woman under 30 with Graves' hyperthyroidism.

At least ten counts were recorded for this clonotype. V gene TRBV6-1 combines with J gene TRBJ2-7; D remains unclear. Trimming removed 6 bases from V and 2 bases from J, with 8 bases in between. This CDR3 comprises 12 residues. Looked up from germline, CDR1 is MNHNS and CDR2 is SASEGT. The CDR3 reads CASRAGPYEQYF. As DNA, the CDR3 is TGTGCCAGCAGGGCAGGTCCCTACGAGCAGTACTTC.

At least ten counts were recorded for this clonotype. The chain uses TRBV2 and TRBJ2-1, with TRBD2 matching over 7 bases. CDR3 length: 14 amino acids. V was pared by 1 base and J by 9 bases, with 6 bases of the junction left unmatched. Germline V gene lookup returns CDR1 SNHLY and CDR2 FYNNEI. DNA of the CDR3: TGTGCCAGCAGTGAAGTGAGCGGGACCGGTGAGCAGTTCTTC. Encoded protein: CASSEVSGTGEQFF.

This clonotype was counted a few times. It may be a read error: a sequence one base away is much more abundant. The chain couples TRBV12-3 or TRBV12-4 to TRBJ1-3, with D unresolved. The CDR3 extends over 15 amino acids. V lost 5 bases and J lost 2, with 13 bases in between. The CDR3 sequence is CASSPPDGPGNTIYF. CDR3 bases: TGTGCCAGCAGTCCACCGGACGGCCCTGGAAACACCATATATTTT.

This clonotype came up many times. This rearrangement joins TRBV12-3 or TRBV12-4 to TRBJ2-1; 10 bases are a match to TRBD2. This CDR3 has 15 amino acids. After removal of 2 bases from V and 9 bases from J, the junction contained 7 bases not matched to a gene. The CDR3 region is CASSLSSGRRIEQFF. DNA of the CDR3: TGTGCCAGCAGTTTATCTAGCGGGAGAAGAATTGAGCAGTTCTTC.

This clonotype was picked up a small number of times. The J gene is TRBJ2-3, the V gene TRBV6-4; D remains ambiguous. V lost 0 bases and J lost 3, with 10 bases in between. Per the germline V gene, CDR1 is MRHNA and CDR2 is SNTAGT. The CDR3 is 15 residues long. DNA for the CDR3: TGTGCCAGCAGTGACTCGATCGCACCAACAGATACGCAGTATTTT. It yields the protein CASSDSIAPTDTQYF.

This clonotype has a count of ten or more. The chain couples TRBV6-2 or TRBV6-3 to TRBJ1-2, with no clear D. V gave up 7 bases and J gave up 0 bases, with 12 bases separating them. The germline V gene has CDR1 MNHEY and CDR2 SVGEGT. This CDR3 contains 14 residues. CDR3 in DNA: TGTGCCAGCAAATACCGGGAATCTAACTATGGCTACACCTTC. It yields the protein CASKYRESNYGYTF.